This TCR beta chain comes out of a study of OX40 agonist ivuxolimab in advanced cancers. About the study as a whole: Ivuxolimab was a fully human IgG2 agonistic monoclonal antibody targeting the costimulatory receptor OX40 (CD134). Partial responses occurred in three dose-escalation patients: two with cutaneous melanoma and one with hepatocellular carcinoma. Of the 50 to 55 patients in dose escalation, 19 had hepatocellular carcinoma, about 15 had melanoma, 9 had renal cell carcinoma and 9 had head and neck cancer. In the dose-escalation cohort, 82.7% of patients were male, and the mean age was approximately 55 years, with a range of about 23 to 90. The paper describes the monotherapy dose-escalation part (N ≈ 52 patients) of the phase I trial of ivuxolimab. Intravenous ivuxolimab was administered to patients every 2 weeks at six dose levels: 0.01, 0.1, 0.3, 1.5, 3 and 10 mg/kg. Patients were allowed to have had prior anti-PD-1, anti-PD-L1 or anti-CTLA-4 therapy, and around 40% of the dose-escalation patients had previously received checkpoint inhibitors. Peripheral TCRbeta sequencing was intended to test whether TCR sequence diversity was altered and clonal T-cell expansion was caused by ivuxolimab. Summary of the overall study and its limitations: After ivuxolimab, expanded clones were on average more numerous among CD8+ T cells than among CD4+ T cells. At doses from 0.1 to 3.0 mg/kg, clonal expansion was seen in both CD4+ and CD8+ blood T cells between baseline and week 6. The antigen specificity of the peripheral T cells that underwent clonal expansion was not determined. Low levels of normalized T-cell clonal expansion were also seen in some patients who did not respond. Partial responders in the 0.1-3.0 mg/kg groups had among the lowest normalized peripheral clonal expansion, especially among CD8+ T cells.

Measured from the cysteine to the phenylalanine, the CDR3 is 13 residues long. This entry keeps only the CDR3 DNA: 39 bases, framed from base 1. V drops 4 bases and J drops 6 bases, leaving 11 bases in between. The germline V gene (reference sequence) gives CDR1 as MNHEY and CDR2 as SMNVEV. On this clone itself: What antigen it recognizes has not been identified. Base qualities were left out, and no much larger clone turns up one base away.

Genomic DNA was isolated from the sorted cells so that the TCRbeta CDR3 region could be sequenced. The immunoSEQ Assay was used for sequencing of TCRbeta CDR3 regions. The clones in this table, taken by TCRdb from immuneACCESS, are in-frame only. Not every clone is retained; where verified, under half of the shortfall comes from an unresolved V gene, and the cause of the rest is unknown. The sample profile shows about 63,000 clones; about 91% of them were found once. Together, the top ten hold approximately 12% of the sample. The trial excluded patients who had a history of autoimmune disease or who were on systemic immunosuppression. Peripheral blood for TCR sequencing was drawn from every dose cohort at baseline, at cycle 4 day 1 and at cycle 7 day 1. Samples were obtained from an open-label, multicenter, first-in-human phase I dose-escalation trial of ivuxolimab. Adults with locally advanced or metastatic melanoma, renal cell carcinoma, hepatocellular carcinoma or head and neck squamous cell carcinoma were enrolled in the trial. Before TCR sequencing, CD4+ T cells and CD8+ T cells were sorted from peripheral blood as separate populations.

The chain uses TRBV27 and TRBJ2-3; no confident D gene assignment can be made. The sequencing used CD4+ or CD8+ T cells sorted from blood, collected in a trial of the OX40 agonist ivuxolimab. This receptor was taken from an adult with an advanced solid tumor such as melanoma, head and neck, liver or kidney cancer. Here the CDR3 is given as CASSWSGIDTQYF. The sequenced DNA: TGTGCCAGCAGTTGGTCGGGCATTGATACGCAGTATTTT.